The present TCR beta chain was sequenced within a study of T cell responses to AZD1222 COVID-19 vaccine. Overall study findings and caveats: Seropositive at baseline were only 5 or 6 AZD1222 recipients.

Produced via immunoSEQ multiplex PCR; TCRdb's table is partial and in-frame only. The table has roughly 150,000 clones, about 83% seen once. The CDR3 extends over 13 amino acids. Per the germline V gene, CDR1 is SGHNT and CDR2 is YYREEE (reference sequence). The V and J ends lost 6 bases and 8 bases respectively, with 17 bases between them. Of note for this clone: Its antigen is as yet unknown.

The sequenced sample was peripheral blood, obtained 28 days after the second AZD1222 dose. The chain couples TRBV5-4 to TRBJ1-2; possibly TRBD1 for D (6 bases). This TCR was sampled from an adult who received the AZD1222 COVID-19 vaccine. This CDR3 is CASTWAGAGGYTF. CDR3 DNA sequence: TGTGCCAGCACCTGGGCGGGGGCGGGAGGCTACACCTTC.